What follows are 28 T cell receptor beta chains derived from one specimen sequenced in a study of blood T cell repertoires in COVID-19. Only in-frame clones appear in the TCRdb table, and some are missing; sequencing was by immunoSEQ multiplex PCR. The sample includes 210,000 or so clones, roughly 88% of them seen just once. The specimen was peripheral blood. The receptors come from a middle-aged woman who had recovered from COVID-19.

This clone was observed a few times. The CDR3 nucleotides are TGTGCCAGCAACGACGATCGGGGGGCGAAGAACGAGCAGTACTTC. Amino acid sequence: CASNDDRGAKNEQYF. The V gene is TRBV6-6, the J gene TRBJ2-7, with a tentative D call TRBD2 (7 bases). The germline CDR1 and CDR2 sequences are MNHNY and SVGAGI (reference sequence). Trimming stripped 7 bases from V and 5 bases from J, with 21 bases between. This CDR3 contains 15 residues.

The V gene is TRBV5-1, the J gene TRBJ2-7; weak D call: TRBD1 (5 bases). The germline V gene encodes CDR1 SGHRS and CDR2 YFSETQ. CDR3 length equals 13 residues. Between the trimmed V and J ends, which lost 0 bases and 2 bases, there was a span of 6 bases. The CDR3 is CASSLDRTYEQYF. The DNA for the CDR3 is TGCGCCAGCAGCTTGGACAGGACCTACGAGCAGTACTTC.

This clone was recorded only once. The chain carries TRBV25-1 and TRBJ2-3; the D is unclear. The V and J ends lost 3 bases and 4 bases respectively, with 11 bases between them. The germline gives CDR1 MGHDK, CDR2 SYGVNS. The CDR3 is 14 amino acids. CDR3 sequence (DNA): TGTGCCAGCAGTGATCTTGAACGGTCAGATACGCAGTATTTT. This translates into CASSDLERSDTQYF.

This clone was seen a single time. V usage is TRBV2 and J usage is TRBJ2-5; possible D gene TRBD1, 5 bases. Germline V CDR1 and CDR2: SNHLY, FYNNEI. V was cut by 7 bases and J by 3 bases, with 9 bases left in between. The CDR3 sequence is 12 residues long. CDR3 residues: CASMGREETQYF. In DNA form, the CDR3 reads TGTGCCAGCATGGGGCGTGAAGAGACCCAGTACTTC.

The chain links TRBV19 to TRBJ2-1, with 7 bases that match TRBD1. With 8 bases clipped from V and 8 bases from J, the junction kept 3 bases outside the gene matches. Germline V gene lookup returns CDR1 LNHDA and CDR2 SQIVND (reference sequence). This CDR3 has 11 residues. CDR3 amino acids: CASGDRDEQFF. CDR3 coding DNA: TGTGCCAGTGGGGACAGAGATGAGCAGTTCTTC.

The V call is TRBV10-3, the J call TRBJ1-1, with 8 bases identical to TRBD1. Germline V CDR1 and CDR2: ENHRY, SYGVKD. Trimming cost V 6 bases and J 1 base; bases outside gene matches: 4. This CDR3 contains 14 residues. The CDR3 coding sequence is TGTGCCATCAGGACGGGGACAGGGAACACTGAAGCTTTCTTT. This gives the protein CAIRTGTGNTEAFF.

V and J are TRBV28 and TRBJ2-7; a possible D gene is TRBD2 (6 bases). Per germline, CDR1 MDHEN and CDR2 SYDVKM. The V gene lost 5 bases and the J gene lost 1 base, with 18 bases spanning the gap. The CDR3 runs 16 residues. In DNA form, the CDR3 reads TGTGCCAGCAGTGCGGGGATCATCCTAGGGTCCTACGAGCAGTACTTC. This translates into CASSAGIILGSYEQYF.

The chain couples TRBV7-9 to TRBJ2-7; the D is unclear. V lost 5 bases, J lost 0 bases, and 5 bases lay in between. Germline assignment: CDR1 SEHNR and CDR2 FQNEAQ (reference sequence). CDR3 length: 12 residues. As DNA, the CDR3 is TGTGCCAGCAGCCCCCACTCCTACGAGCAGTACTTC. It specifies CASSPHSYEQYF. The whole variable domain, remainder taken from reference TRBV7-9 and TRBJ2-7, is DTGVSQNPRHKITKRGQNVTFRCDPISEHNRLYWYRQTLGQGPEFLTYFQNEAQLEKSRLLSDRFSAERPKGSFSTLEIQRTEQGDSAMYLCASSPHSYEQYFGPGTRLTVT.

The chain has TRBV5-1 and TRBJ2-7; 7 bases map to TRBD2. CDR3 length equals 16 residues. Germline trimming cut 0 bases from V and 3 bases from J; bases unmatched to any gene: 9. In germline, CDR1 is SGHRS, CDR2 YFSETQ. The CDR3 DNA sequence: TGCGCCAGCAGCTTGGGGGCCCCGGGACTAAACTACGAGCAGTACTTC. Translation gives CASSLGAPGLNYEQYF.

The chain uses TRBV27 and TRBJ2-7; D might be TRBD2 (5 bases). The germline V and J ends were trimmed by 6 bases and 4 bases, with 13 bases remaining between them. The CDR3 consists of 13 residues. Germline CDR1 MNHEY, CDR2 SMNVEV (reference sequence). CDR3 sequence: CASSLEADYEQYF. The CDR3 nucleotides are TGTGCCAGCAGCCTGGAAGCGGATTACGAGCAGTACTTC.

The chain joins TRBV2 to TRBJ1-1; 9 bases line up with TRBD1. The CDR3 runs 16 residues. The V gene end was trimmed by 6 bases and the J gene end by 4 bases; junction bases not matched to a gene: 12. Germline loops: CDR1 SNHLY, CDR2 FYNNEI. For the CDR3, the DNA is TGTGCCAGCAGGGCCGGGACAGGGAGAGGAAGCACTGAAGCTTTCTTT. Protein: CASRAGTGRGSTEAFF.

J is TRBJ2-2 and V is TRBV7-3, with 8 bases matching TRBD2. From germline, CDR1 is SGHTA and CDR2 FQGTGA. The V and J ends lost 1 base and 0 bases, in that order; junction bases with no gene match: 7. CDR3 length equals 18 residues. Written as DNA, the CDR3 is TGTGCCAGCAGCTTAAATTCGGGACTAGGCTCGAACACCGGGGAGCTGTTTTTT. It codes for CASSLNSGLGSNTGELFF.

The chain employs TRBV2 and TRBJ2-7; TRBD1 matches at 8 bases. The ends lost 5 bases at V and 1 base at J; junction bases unmatched: 4. This CDR3 spans 14 amino acids. Germline V gives CDR1 SNHLY, CDR2 FYNNEI. The chain's CDR3 is CASSSGGLSYEQYF. The CDR3 coding sequence is TGTGCCAGCAGTTCAGGGGGCCTATCCTACGAGCAGTACTTC. Combining the CDR3 with reference TRBV2 and TRBJ2-7 gives the whole variable domain EPEVTQTPSHQVTQMGQEVILRCVPISNHLYFYWYRQILGQKVEFLVSFYNNEISEKSEIFDDQFSVERPDGSNFTLKIRSTKLEDSAMYFCASSSGGLSYEQYFGPGTRLTVT.

This chain links TRBV28 with TRBJ1-6; 9 bases line up with TRBD1. Germline V gives CDR1 MDHEN, CDR2 SYDVKM. V was clipped by 8 bases and J by 13 bases; unmatched bases: 18. CDR3 length: 16 residues. This chain's CDR3 is CASSNPLPGQGVPLHF. The CDR3 nucleotides are TGTGCCAGCTCAAACCCCCTACCGGGACAGGGTGTCCCCCTCCACTTT.

This clone was recorded a few times. The chain uses TRBV7-8 and TRBJ2-3, with 12 bases matching TRBD1. CDR1 is SGHVS and CDR2 is FQNEAQ in the germline V gene. V was pared by 5 bases and J by 2 bases, with 2 bases of the junction left unmatched. This CDR3 is built from 15 residues. The CDR3 reads CASSRDRGPTDTQYF. Here the CDR3 DNA reads TGTGCCAGCAGCCGGGACAGGGGGCCCACAGATACGCAGTATTTT.

The gene calls are TRBV21-1 and TRBJ2-7; TRBD2 is the table's D call and was not checked against the DNA. TRBV21-1 constitutes a pseudogene. The CDR3 has 13 residues. Here the CDR3 reads CASSNGGGYEQYF. The CDR3 DNA is TGTGCCAGCAGCAACGGGGGAGGGTACGAGCAGTACTTC.

The count of this clone is one. One end of the junction fails to match germline, which may point to a read error. This chain connects TRBV3-1 (or the pseudogene TRBV3-2) to TRBJ2-7; 10 bases line up with TRBD2. This CDR3 contains 14 residues. Germline V gene data show CDR1 as LGHDT and CDR2 as YNNKEL (reference sequence). CDR3 nucleotide sequence: TGTGCCAGCAGCCTTCTTGGGGGGAGCGGGAGGGTACACTTC. Amino acids: CASSLLGGSGRVHF.

This chain connects TRBV27 to TRBJ1-5; the D is unclear. Germline assignment: CDR1 MNHEY and CDR2 SMNVEV (reference sequence). The CDR3 is 12 amino acids. V lost 5 bases and J 7 bases, leaving 9 bases between the germline ends. DNA of the CDR3: TGTGCCAGCAGTACTGGAGACCAGCCCCAGCATTTT. Translating gives CASSTGDQPQHF.

The chain combines TRBV5-1 with TRBJ2-3; D gene uncertain. V gave up 0 bases and J gave up 4 bases, with 9 bases separating them. Looked up from germline, CDR1 is SGHRS and CDR2 is YFSETQ. CDR3 length: 14 amino acids. The CDR3 DNA reads TGCGCCAGCAGCTTGGGGTCAGAGGCAGATACGCAGTATTTT. It translates to CASSLGSEADTQYF.

The chain carries TRBV3-1 (or the pseudogene TRBV3-2) and TRBJ2-7, with no clear D. The germline V gene encodes CDR1 LGHDT and CDR2 YNNKEL (reference sequence). The CDR3 loop spans 16 amino acids. V lost 0 bases, J lost 2 bases, and 14 bases lay in between. CDR3 in DNA: TGTGCCAGCAGCCAAGATTGGGCACGCCCCCCCTACGAGCAGTACTTC. Translated: CASSQDWARPPYEQYF.

This sequence joins TRBV4-3 and TRBJ2-7; 8 nucleotides align to TRBD1. The CDR3 is 14 residues long. Germline V CDR1 and CDR2: LGHNA, YSLEER. J lost 4 bases, V lost 1 base, and 3 bases had no gene match. CDR3 region: CASSQVTGGYEQYF. CDR3 in DNA: TGCGCCAGCAGCCAAGTCACAGGGGGGTACGAGCAGTACTTC.

The chain employs TRBV6-5 and TRBJ1-1; no firm D call. This CDR3 contains 14 residues. V lost 8 bases and J lost 1, with 14 bases in between. Per germline, CDR1 MNHEY and CDR2 SVGAGI. As DNA, the CDR3 is TGTGCCAGCCACCCGACTCTTGAGAACACTGAAGCTTTCTTT. It yields the protein CASHPTLENTEAFF.

The rearrangement uses TRBV3-1 (or the pseudogene TRBV3-2) and TRBJ2-3, with D possibly being TRBD1 (5 bases). The CDR3 totals 14 residues. Germline V lookup: CDR1 LGHDT, CDR2 YNNKEL (reference sequence). The V end lost 1 base, the J end lost 7 bases, and 12 bases lay between the germline ends. In DNA, the CDR3 is TGTGCCAGCAGCCAAGCAACAGGAATCCATACGCAGTATTTT. Translation: CASSQATGIHTQYF.

The V call is TRBV6-5, the J call TRBJ2-3; D is perhaps TRBD1 (6 bases). V lost 2 bases and J lost 4, with 16 bases in between. This CDR3 is built from 16 residues. Germline values: CDR1 MNHEY, CDR2 SVGAGI. CDR3 in DNA: TGTGCCAGCAGTTACCAGGGGATTTTGGCTGCAGATACGCAGTATTTT. Translating it yields CASSYQGILAADTQYF.

V usage is TRBV5-4 and J usage is TRBJ1-6, with D uncertain. V was clipped by 0 bases and J by 9 bases, with 13 bases between them. This CDR3 contains 15 residues. CDR1 is SGHNT, CDR2 YYREEE, per germline (reference sequence). The CDR3 bases are TGTGCCAGCAGCTTGGAAGGCAACACGGGTTCACCCCTCCACTTT. Translated: CASSLEGNTGSPLHF.

The chain joins TRBV7-9 to TRBJ1-1; no clear D gene. This CDR3 region has 14 residues. CDR1 and CDR2 (germline): SEHNR, FQNEAQ (reference sequence). With 0 bases removed from V and 6 bases from J, the gap between germline ends came to 11 bases. CDR3 loop: CASSLAVHRAEAFF. CDR3 nucleotide sequence: TGTGCCAGCAGCTTAGCCGTACACAGAGCTGAAGCTTTCTTT.

This chain's CDR3 is CASSPWTGLNTEAFF. CDR3 coding DNA: TGTGCCAGCAGCCCGTGGACAGGGTTGAACACTGAAGCTTTCTTT. This sequence joins TRBV7-8 and TRBJ1-1; TRBD1 aligns across 8 bases. V lost 5 bases to trimming and J lost 0 bases; unmatched junction nucleotides: 5. In germline, CDR1 is SGHVS, CDR2 FQNEAQ. The CDR3 is 15 amino acids.

The rearrangement uses TRBV6-2 or TRBV6-3 and TRBJ2-1; TRBD2 aligns across 8 bases. CDR1 is MNHEY, CDR2 SVGEGT, per germline. V lost 6 bases, J lost 10 bases, and 5 bases stayed unmatched. This CDR3 contains 12 residues. For the CDR3, the DNA is TGTGCCAGCAGCCCGCGGGGGGCGGAGCAGTTCTTC. Translation: CASSPRGAEQFF.